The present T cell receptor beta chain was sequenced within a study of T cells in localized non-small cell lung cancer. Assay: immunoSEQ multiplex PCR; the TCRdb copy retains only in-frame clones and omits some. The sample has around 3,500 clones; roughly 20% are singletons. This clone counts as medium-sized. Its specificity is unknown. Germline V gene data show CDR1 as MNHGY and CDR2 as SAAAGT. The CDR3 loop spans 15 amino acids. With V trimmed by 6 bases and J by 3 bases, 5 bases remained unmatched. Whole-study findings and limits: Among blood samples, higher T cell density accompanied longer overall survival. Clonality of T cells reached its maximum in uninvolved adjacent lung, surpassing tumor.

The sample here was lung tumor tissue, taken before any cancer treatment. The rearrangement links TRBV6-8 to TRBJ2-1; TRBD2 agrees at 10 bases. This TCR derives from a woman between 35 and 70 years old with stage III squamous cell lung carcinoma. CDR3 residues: CASSLGLASYNEQFF. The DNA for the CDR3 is TGTGCCAGCAGCTTGGGACTAGCGAGCTACAATGAGCAGTTCTTC.